This T cell receptor beta chain was recovered during a study of cytomegalovirus exposure and HLA in healthy donors. Study-wide results and limits: Researchers counted about 150 TCR beta chains as cytomegalovirus-associated. Other equally common chains were less clonally expanded than HLA-associated TCR beta chains, a later analysis showed. Sequence variants that were highly shared formed a cluster that was likely a sequencing artifact.

The sample holds one count of this clone. The antigen is not known. The PCR used 60 Vbeta and 13 Jbeta primers. Profiling relied on immunoSEQ multiplex PCR, and the TCRdb table lists in-frame clones only, not all of them. The data show about 200,000 clones, with around 81% seen just once and 1.9% held by the top ten. While unrecorded immune exposures were likely, the donors were nominally healthy when sampled. Germline CDR1 reads LNHDA; CDR2 reads SQIVND (reference sequence). Germline trimming cut 6 bases from V and 8 bases from J; bases unmatched to any gene: 12. This CDR3 comprises 14 residues. The sequencing sample was made of PBMCs. The receptor's source is a man aged 25 to 45 in good health and CMV-seronegative. The chain links TRBV19 to TRBJ2-7; 8 nucleotides match TRBD2. The CDR3 here is CASSHGRAGSKQYF. CDR3 in DNA: TGTGCCAGTAGCCACGGGAGGGCCGGGTCCAAGCAGTACTTC.